The 18 T cell receptor beta chains below were found in one sample sequenced in a study of blood T cell repertoires in COVID-19. TCRdb's table, derived via immunoSEQ multiplex PCR, lists solely in-frame clones and lacks some. The sample yields 200,000 to 250,000 clones, around 80% seen once. The specimen sequenced was peripheral blood. The receptors come from an elderly woman with active or convalescent COVID-19.

This chain links TRBV9 with TRBJ2-2, with 14 positions matching TRBD2. Germline V gives CDR1 SGDLS, CDR2 YYNGEE. Trimming removed 0 bases from V and 5 bases from J; junction bases left unmatched: 9. CDR3 length equals 19 residues. CDR3 sequence: CASSVVNPGLAGETGELFF. Here the CDR3 DNA reads TGTGCCAGCAGCGTAGTAAACCCGGGACTAGCGGGAGAAACCGGGGAGCTGTTTTTT.

The rearrangement links TRBV7-2 to TRBJ2-1; 8 bases fit TRBD2. The V gene end was trimmed by 5 bases and the J gene end by 1 base; junction bases not matched to a gene: 4. There are 15 residues in the CDR3. From germline, CDR1 is SGHTA and CDR2 FQGNSA. The CDR3 spells CASSPSGSSYNEQFF. For the CDR3, the DNA is TGTGCCAGCAGCCCCAGCGGGAGTTCCTACAATGAGCAGTTCTTC. The full variable domain, in which reference TRBV7-2 and TRBJ2-1 provide the parts outside the CDR3, is GAGVSQSPSNKVTEKGKDVELRCDPISGHTALYWYRQSLGQGLEFLIYFQGNSAPDKSGLPSDRFSAERTGGSVSTLTIQRTQQEDSAVYLCASSPSGSSYNEQFFGPGTRLTVL.

The rearrangement links TRBV7-2 to TRBJ2-7; D might be TRBD1 (6 bases). The germline V gene encodes CDR1 SGHTA and CDR2 FQGNSA. The CDR3 spans 17 residues. The ends were cut back, 2 bases at V and 0 bases at J, with 17 bases in the middle. The CDR3: CASSLNLWAGDSYEQYF. CDR3 sequence (DNA): TGTGCCAGCAGCTTAAATTTGTGGGCAGGGGACTCCTACGAGCAGTACTTC.

This clone has just a few counts. The rearrangement uses TRBV10-3 and TRBJ1-1; unclear D gene. The CDR3 contains 14 residues. Germline CDR1 ENHRY, CDR2 SYGVKD. V lost 4 bases, J lost 1 base, and 10 bases lay in between. The CDR3 coding sequence is TGTGCCATCAGTGTCGCAGAACGGAACACTGAAGCTTTCTTT. Translated, it gives CAISVAERNTEAFF.

Only a few counts were recorded for this clone. The rearrangement uses TRBV28 and TRBJ2-3, with 7 bases that match TRBD1. The J segment lost 1 base and the V segment lost 7 bases, leaving 8 bases of the junction unmatched. The germline V gene encodes CDR1 MDHEN and CDR2 SYDVKM. The CDR3 runs 15 residues. In DNA, the CDR3 is TGTGCCAGCAACACCCAAGGACAGGGCACAGATACGCAGTATTTT. This translates into CASNTQGQGTDTQYF.

The chain carries TRBV18 and TRBJ1-3; D gene ambiguous. Germline V gene sequence: CDR1 KGHSH, CDR2 LQKENI. This CDR3 region has 14 residues. Trimming left V 3 bases short and J 6 bases short, with 12 bases between. The DNA for the CDR3 is TGTGCCAGCTCACCCGAACGGGGAGAAAACACCATATATTTT. It translates to CASSPERGENTIYF.

CDR3 sequence (DNA): TGTGCCAGTAGTATAGGGACAGGGCACGGTGAGCAGTTCTTC. Translation: CASSIGTGHGEQFF. The chain employs TRBV19 and TRBJ2-1; 8 bases line up with TRBD1. Unmatched junction bases numbered 5, after V lost 1 base and J lost 9 bases. The germline V gene has CDR1 LNHDA and CDR2 SQIVND (reference sequence). The CDR3 contains 14 residues.

This rearrangement joins TRBV30 to TRBJ1-2; TRBD1 agrees at 7 bases. The CDR3 runs to 13 residues. Germline trimming cut 1 base from V and 3 bases from J; bases unmatched to any gene: 2. CDR1 and CDR2 (germline): GTSNPN, SVGIG (reference sequence). The CDR3 protein is CAWSDRGDYGYTF. The CDR3, as DNA: TGTGCCTGGAGTGACAGGGGAGACTATGGCTACACCTTC.

The V gene is TRBV28, the J gene TRBJ1-5; a possible D gene is TRBD1 (6 bases). From germline, CDR1 is MDHEN and CDR2 SYDVKM. CDR3 size: 14 residues. Deletions cut 5 bases from V and 7 bases from J, with 15 bases between. This CDR3 is CASSTSGEGQPQHF. DNA for the CDR3: TGTGCCAGCAGTACCTCAGGGGAGGGGCAGCCCCAGCATTTT.

The chain has TRBV5-5 and TRBJ1-2, with D unclear. In germline, CDR1 is SGHKS, CDR2 YYEKEE (reference sequence). V was pared by 4 bases and J by 3 bases, with 16 bases between. This CDR3 has 15 amino acids. The CDR3 loop reads CASSTGIGVDYGYTF. The CDR3 region has the DNA TGTGCCAGCAGCACCGGTATCGGGGTGGACTATGGCTACACCTTC.

The CDR3 protein is CATSRDRRLSSGAFF. CDR3 nucleotide sequence: TGTGCCACCAGCAGAGATCGAAGGCTGTCGTCGGGTGCTTTCTTT. The chain combines TRBV15 with TRBJ1-1; D gene uncertain. Germline CDR1 and CDR2: LNHNV and YYDKDF (reference sequence). The CDR3 has 15 residues. Trimming shortened V by 0 bases and J by 11 bases, and 19 bases separated the two germline ends.

J is TRBJ1-2 and V is TRBV6-5; TRBD1 aligns across 7 bases. The junction had 5 bases not matched to a gene; V was cut back by 6 bases and J by 4 bases. From germline, CDR1 is MNHEY and CDR2 SVGAGI. The CDR3 sequence is 13 residues long. CDR3 nucleotides: TGTGCCAGCAGCCCCGGACAGGCCTATGGCTACACCTTC. Translating it yields CASSPGQAYGYTF.

J is TRBJ1-3 and V is TRBV12-3 or TRBV12-4; D not resolved. The CDR3 is made up of 13 amino acids. The germline V and J ends were trimmed by 5 bases and 4 bases, with 9 bases remaining between them. The CDR3: CASSPPTGNTIYF. The CDR3 DNA is TGTGCCAGCAGTCCGCCGACAGGAAACACCATATATTTT.

The genes are TRBV28 and TRBJ2-3; 16 bases map to TRBD2. This CDR3 spans 17 amino acids. The germline gives CDR1 MDHEN, CDR2 SYDVKM. The V and J ends lost 1 base and 8 bases, in that order; junction bases with no gene match: 6. CDR3 nucleotide sequence: TGTGCCAGCAGTTTATTGGGACTAGCGGGAGGGCCGGGTACGCAGTATTTT. It encodes CASSLLGLAGGPGTQYF. The variable domain in full, completed from reference TRBV28 and TRBJ2-3, reads DVKVTQSSRYLVKRTGEKVFLECVQDMDHENMFWYRQDPGLGLRLIYFSYDVKMKEKGDIPEGYSVSREKKERFSLILESASTNQTSMYLCASSLLGLAGGPGTQYFGPGTRLTVL.

The chain has TRBV27 and TRBJ1-6; 8 positions match TRBD1. V dropped 5 bases and J dropped 9; count of bases not matched to a gene: 9. Germline CDR1 is MNHEY and CDR2 is SMNVEV (reference sequence). This CDR3 contains 15 residues. As DNA, the CDR3 is TGTGCCAGCAGTCGCACGACAGGGGCCGGTTCACCCCTCCACTTT. Its translation: CASSRTTGAGSPLHF.

This clone has only a few counts. V is TRBV19 and J is TRBJ2-4; D is unclear. Germline CDR1 reads LNHDA; CDR2 reads SQIVND (reference sequence). V was pared by 1 base and J by 0 bases, with 19 bases between. There are 19 residues in the CDR3. For the CDR3, the DNA is TGTGCCAGTAGTATAGGGTACGAGGCCGAGTTCGGAGCCAAAAACATTCAGTACTTC. Its protein product is CASSIGYEAEFGAKNIQYF.

V gene TRBV5-8 combines with J gene TRBJ2-1; tentative D call: TRBD2 (5 bases). Trimming shortened V by 1 base and J by 4 bases, and 12 bases separated the two germline ends. CDR1 SGHTS and CDR2 YDEGEE come from the germline V gene. CDR3 length: 15 amino acids. CDR3 sequence: CASSLRKERYNEQFF. The CDR3 DNA reads as TGTGCCAGCAGCTTGCGAAAAGAGCGGTACAATGAGCAGTTCTTC.

This sequence joins TRBV7-2 and TRBJ2-4; 8 nucleotides line up with TRBD1. Germline V gene lookup returns CDR1 SGHTA and CDR2 FQGNSA. The ends lost 3 bases at V and 0 bases at J; junction bases unmatched: 4. CDR3 length equals 16 residues. The CDR3 nucleotides are TGTGCCAGCAGCTTTGCACAGGGGGTAGCCAAAAACATTCAGTACTTC. It specifies CASSFAQGVAKNIQYF. Using reference TRBV7-2 and TRBJ2-4 for the parts outside the CDR3, the full variable domain is GAGVSQSPSNKVTEKGKDVELRCDPISGHTALYWYRQSLGQGLEFLIYFQGNSAPDKSGLPSDRFSAERTGGSVSTLTIQRTQQEDSAVYLCASSFAQGVAKNIQYFGAGTRLSVL.